The T cell receptor beta chain under discussion was sequenced for a study of vaccination effects on CD4 cells after COVID-19. Generated by immunoSEQ multiplex PCR, the TCRdb table keeps only in-frame clones and is missing some. The table lists tens of thousands of clones, around 70% of them singletons. This CDR3 has 12 residues. V was clipped by 6 bases and J by 6 bases, with 9 bases between them. Germline loops: CDR1 LNHDA, CDR2 SQIVND (reference sequence). After around nine days in culture, the CD4+ T cells were isolated. Participants each got two BNT162b2 or mRNA-1273 vaccine doses. This clone was seen more than once but under ten times. The antigen is not known.

This specimen consisted of CD4+ T cells from PBMCs cultured without peptide, obtained after COVID-19 vaccination. The sequence was obtained from a human donor who received a COVID-19 vaccine. The V and J genes are TRBV19 and TRBJ1-5; unclear D gene. The CDR3 region is CASRLPGQPQHF. The CDR3 bases are TGTGCCAGTAGGCTCCCGGGTCAGCCCCAGCATTTT.